A selection of T cell receptor beta chains follows, all from one sample in a study of human T cells and chemical hapten exposure. From the RACE reads, TCRdb called clonotypes with MiXCR, one entry per CDR3 protein. This sample carries about 190,000 distinct CDR3 sequences, about 22% of them seen once, and the ten largest clones take around 2.5%. The sample in question was whole blood, obtained in connection with sensitization to the hapten diphenylcyclopropenone (DPC). The origin of the receptors is a woman aged 40 to 55 with alopecia areata. Some clones in this sample may be carry-over from other donors' samples. CDR3s leave out the opening cysteine and the closing phenylalanine or tryptophan. Fields, in order: V gene, CDR3 protein.

v_gene: TRBV7-2; CDR3aa: ASSLETGFTEQY
v_gene: TRBV9; CDR3aa: ASSVAQGPEAF
v_gene: TRBV4-3; CDR3aa: ASSPGGGGDNEQF
v_gene: TRBV6-5; CDR3aa: ASSYGPEQF
v_gene: TRBV6-2/TRBV6-3; CDR3aa: ASSWQGANTGELF
v_gene: TRBV10-3; CDR3aa: AISESSGNGELF
v_gene: TRBV5-1; CDR3aa: ASSLAGGREEQF
v_gene: TRBV6-2/TRBV6-3; CDR3aa: ASRDRTGGNQPQH
v_gene: TRBV4-3; CDR3aa: ASSQDGGSTDTQY
v_gene: TRBV21-1; CDR3aa: ASSKAQDRDTYNEQF
v_gene: TRBV20-1; CDR3aa: SARDGYWVGRFGDGYT
v_gene: TRBV6-5; CDR3aa: ASRKTGGTYGYT
v_gene: TRBV6-6; CDR3aa: ASSYLFTTGPLVYEQY
v_gene: TRBV20-1; CDR3aa: SARHIPGLAGGPGEQF
v_gene: TRBV10-3; CDR3aa: AISDREEERYT
v_gene: TRBV20-1; CDR3aa: SASRDSANTIY
v_gene: TRBV4-3; CDR3aa: ASSQEVSSYNEQF
v_gene: TRBV20-1; CDR3aa: SAPKPDRGMNEQY
v_gene: TRBV20-1; CDR3aa: SARDEQAPPYEQY
v_gene: TRBV7-3; CDR3aa: ASSAGITETQY
v_gene: TRBV20-1; CDR3aa: SVAGGANYGYT
v_gene: TRBV5-1; CDR3aa: ASSSLGPITEAF
v_gene: TRBV7-2; CDR3aa: ASSSLDRKETQY
v_gene: TRBV7-2; CDR3aa: ASSLISGRIVTGELF
v_gene: TRBV6-6; CDR3aa: ASTRGRASYEQY
v_gene: TRBV28; CDR3aa: ASGGREAPLH
v_gene: TRBV28; CDR3aa: ASSLQGWSYGYT
v_gene: TRBV6-5; CDR3aa: ASSKRQGGYGYT
v_gene: TRBV7-9; CDR3aa: ASSLGSISRYGYT
v_gene: TRBV28; CDR3aa: ASSFASGSQVYEQY
v_gene: TRBV7-2; CDR3aa: ASSFRDRGQSEQF
v_gene: TRBV4-3; CDR3aa: ASSQDPGGAGTDTQY
v_gene: TRBV4-3; CDR3aa: ASSQDYSPVTDTQY
v_gene: TRBV20-1; CDR3aa: SAPQDGIETQY
v_gene: TRBV12-3/TRBV12-4; CDR3aa: ASSPLMGTDTQY
v_gene: TRBV28; CDR3aa: ASRQLGRPNTEAF
v_gene: TRBV28; CDR3aa: ASSPGGVTNTEAF
v_gene: TRBV25-1; CDR3aa: ASSAWKETQY
v_gene: TRBV24-1; CDR3aa: ATRTTENTGELF
v_gene: TRBV7-2; CDR3aa: ASSLGTRSAF
v_gene: TRBV7-9; CDR3aa: ASSSPLGYT
v_gene: TRBV15; CDR3aa: ATSNQGEQY
v_gene: TRBV28; CDR3aa: ASSLSLGGGTEAF
v_gene: TRBV28; CDR3aa: ASSQTAYRDTGELF
v_gene: TRBV4-1; CDR3aa: ASSQDLSGYGYT
v_gene: TRBV7-2; CDR3aa: ASSLLVGHNEQF
v_gene: TRBV4-3; CDR3aa: ASSQLAGEAYEQY
v_gene: TRBV7-6; CDR3aa: ASSPLSGEAGELF
v_gene: TRBV4-3; CDR3aa: ASSQDRGGPNQPQH
v_gene: TRBV27; CDR3aa: ASSPRTGGEGEQF
v_gene: TRBV9; CDR3aa: ASSVEGQGAYEQY
v_gene: TRBV7-9; CDR3aa: ASSLRGPDEQY
v_gene: TRBV4-3; CDR3aa: ASSQDPRGRDGELF
v_gene: TRBV29-1; CDR3aa: SVVRNTEAF
v_gene: TRBV7-2; CDR3aa: ASSLPGGGFTYEQY